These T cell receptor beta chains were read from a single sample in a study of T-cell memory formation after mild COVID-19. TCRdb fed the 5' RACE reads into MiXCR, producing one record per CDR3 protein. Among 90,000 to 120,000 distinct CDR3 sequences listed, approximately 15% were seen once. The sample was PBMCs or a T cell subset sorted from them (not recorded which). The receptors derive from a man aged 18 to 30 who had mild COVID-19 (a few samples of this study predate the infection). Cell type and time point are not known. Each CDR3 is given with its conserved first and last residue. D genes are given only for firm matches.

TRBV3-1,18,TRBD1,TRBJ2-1,CASSQRKGQGRTYNEQFF
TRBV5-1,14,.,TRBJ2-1,CASSLGRVSNEQFF
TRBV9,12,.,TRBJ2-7,CASSVEQGDLYF
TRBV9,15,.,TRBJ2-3,CASSVDSLLTDTQYF
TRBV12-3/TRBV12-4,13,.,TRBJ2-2,CASSYSGAGELFF
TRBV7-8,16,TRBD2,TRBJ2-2,CASSLAATSSTGELFF
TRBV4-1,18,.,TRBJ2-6,CASSQLFIPGSGANVLTF
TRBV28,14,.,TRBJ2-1,CASSFWRGYNEQFF
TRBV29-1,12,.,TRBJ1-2,CSVEDGNYGYTF
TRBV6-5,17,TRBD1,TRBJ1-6,CASSLFETGRGYSPLHF
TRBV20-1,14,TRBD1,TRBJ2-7,CSARSQDRAYEQYF
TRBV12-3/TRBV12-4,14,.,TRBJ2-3,CASSLRLPPDTQYF
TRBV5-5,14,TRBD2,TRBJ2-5,CASSLTSGEETQYF
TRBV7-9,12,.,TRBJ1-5,CASSYLMEPQHF
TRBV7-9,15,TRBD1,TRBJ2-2,CASSAGQGTAGELFF
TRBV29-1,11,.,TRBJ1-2,CSVERLFGYTF
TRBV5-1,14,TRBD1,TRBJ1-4,CASSPETGVEKLFF
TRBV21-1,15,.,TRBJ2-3,CASSKVGSEGDTQYF
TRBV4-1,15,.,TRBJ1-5,CASSPTGFGNQPQHF
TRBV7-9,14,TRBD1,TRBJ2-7,CASSTRDRGNEQYF
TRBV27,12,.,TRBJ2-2,CASSVRPGELFF
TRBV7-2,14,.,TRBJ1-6,CASSLSQTNSPLHF
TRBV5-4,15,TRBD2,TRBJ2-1,CASRPGLEVYNEQFF
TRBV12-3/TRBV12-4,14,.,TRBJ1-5,CASSLRGSNQPQHF
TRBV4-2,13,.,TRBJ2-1,CASSQASVNEQFF
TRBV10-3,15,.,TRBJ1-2,CAISERQKSNYGYTF
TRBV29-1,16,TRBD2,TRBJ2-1,CSVDGLGTSVYNEQFF
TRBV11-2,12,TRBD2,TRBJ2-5,CACSGGQETQYF
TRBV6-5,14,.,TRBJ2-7,CASSLGTGEYEQYF
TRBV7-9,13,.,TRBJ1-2,CASSLPGIGGYTF
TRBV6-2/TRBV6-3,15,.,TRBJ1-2,CASSGPTGLNYGYTF
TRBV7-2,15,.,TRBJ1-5,CASSLEVGEYQPKHF
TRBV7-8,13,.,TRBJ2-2,CASSSDYTGELFF
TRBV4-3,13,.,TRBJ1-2,CASSQDHLFGYTF
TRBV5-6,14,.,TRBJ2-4,CASSSWAGENIQYF
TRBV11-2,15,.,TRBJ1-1,CASIYLYGPEAEAFF
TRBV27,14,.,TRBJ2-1,CASRELGLKNEQFF
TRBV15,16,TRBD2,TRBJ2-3,CATSSPGRGETDTQYF
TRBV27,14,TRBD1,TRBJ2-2,CASSPTGVPGELFF
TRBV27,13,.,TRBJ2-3,CASSFGYTDTQYF
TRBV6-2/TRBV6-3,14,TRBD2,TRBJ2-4,CASSYGGGLNIQYF